Here is one TCR beta chain with its context. Antigen unknown. Peripheral blood genomic DNA, not sorted cells or RNA, was the template. The sample belongs to a study of T cell repertoires in aging, cancer and after chemotherapy. The study, taken as a whole, reports: No conclusions about immunological memory after chemotherapy can be drawn from the repertoire data.

TRB rearrangements spanning V, D and J were amplified using mixed TRB-A/B primers. TCRdb re-called the multiplex PCR reads with MiXCR, one entry per CDR3 protein. This sample has 8,500 to 10,000 distinct CDR3 sequences, with less than 55% found just once. Per the germline V gene, CDR1 is KGHSH and CDR2 is LQKENI. The length of the CDR3 is 13 residues. V was clipped by 4 bases and J by 3 bases, with 10 bases between them. The V gene is TRBV18, the J gene TRBJ2-7; no clear D. The clonotype was recovered from a human donor in good health. Sequences were obtained from blood. The CDR3 DNA reads TGTGCCAGCTCACTACACCCGGGCTACGAGCAGTACTTC. Its protein product is CASSLHPGYEQYF.